A single sample gave rise to the 26 T cell receptor beta chains below, sequenced in a study of human T cells and chemical hapten exposure. One entry per CDR3 protein results from TCRdb running MiXCR on the RACE reads. The sample includes around 130,000 distinct CDR3 sequences, approximately 10% of them seen just once. Indicated time point: healthy volunteer bleed at 2 weeks. Whole blood, unfractionated, served as the material for total RNA extraction. Material for sequencing was whole blood. Receptors originate from a male donor in good health. Some clones in this sample may be carry-over from other donors' samples.

This clonotype was seen many times. CDR3 residues: CASSQSGAYNEQFF. The CDR3 DNA is TGTGCCAGCAGCCAATCTGGCGCGTACAATGAGCAGTTCTTC. The chain is built from TRBV14 and TRBJ2-1, with D unclear. V lost 2 bases to trimming and J lost 4 bases, with 9 bases between them. Germline V gene sequence: CDR1 SGHDN, CDR2 FVKESK. This CDR3 has 14 residues. Full variable domain (outside the CDR3, taken from reference TRBV14 and TRBJ2-1): EAGVTQFPSHSVIEKGQTVTLRCDPISGHDNLYWYRRVMGKEIKFLLHFVKESKQDESGMPNNRFLAERTGGTYSTLKVQPAELEDSGVYFCASSQSGAYNEQFFGPGTRLTVL.

This clonotype showed up just a few times. The gene calls are TRBV19 and TRBJ1-1; D unclear. Germline values: CDR1 LNHDA, CDR2 SQIVND (reference sequence). This CDR3 comprises 12 residues. The ends were cut back, 5 bases at V and 7 bases at J, with 11 bases in the middle. The CDR3 spells CASSPRRGEAFF. The DNA of the CDR3 is TGTGCCAGTAGTCCTCGGCGGGGTGAAGCTTTCTTT.

This sequence joins TRBV27 and TRBJ1-5; D might be TRBD1 (6 bases). The germline V and J ends were trimmed by 5 bases and 11 bases, with 25 bases remaining between them. The CDR3 contains 16 residues. Germline V gene lookup returns CDR1 MNHEY and CDR2 SMNVEV (reference sequence). As DNA, the CDR3 is TGTGCCAGCAGTAAAAACTTACAGGGCTCAATGGGGGCCCAGCATTTT. This gives the protein CASSKNLQGSMGAQHF.

This clonotype was seen ten or more times. The rearrangement uses TRBV29-1 and TRBJ2-5; the D gene is possibly TRBD1 (5 bases). CDR1 SQVTM and CDR2 ANQGSEA come from the germline V gene. The V end lost 4 bases, the J end lost 2 bases, and 5 bases lay between the germline ends. The CDR3 runs 11 residues. The CDR3 loop is CSVGQQETQYF. The CDR3 DNA follows: TGCAGCGTTGGACAGCAAGAGACCCAGTACTTC.

The chain has TRBV7-9 and TRBJ2-5, with 7 nucleotides matching TRBD1. The CDR3 totals 17 residues. V shed 1 base and J 3 bases; nucleotides not matched to a gene: 11. In germline, CDR1 is SEHNR, CDR2 FQNEAQ (reference sequence). The CDR3 sequence is CASSLVLGTESKETQYF. CDR3 in DNA: TGTGCCAGCAGCTTAGTTTTGGGGACAGAGTCTAAAGAGACCCAGTACTTC.

The chain employs TRBV11-2 and TRBJ2-3; 10 bases map to TRBD2. Trimming at V came to 5 bases and at J to 6 bases, leaving 2 bases not matched to a gene. Germline CDR1 is SGHAT and CDR2 is FQNNGV. The CDR3 extends over 13 amino acids. CDR3 nucleotide sequence: TGTGCCAGCAGCCGGACTAGCGGCGATACGCAGTATTTT. It specifies CASSRTSGDTQYF.

This clonotype was seen repeatedly, ten times or more. This chain joins TRBV20-1 and TRBJ1-4; 10 bases line up with TRBD1. CDR3 size: 14 residues. Germline V gene data show CDR1 as DFQATT and CDR2 as SNEGSKA (reference sequence). Losses at the gene ends were 4 bases for V and 7 bases for J; bases not matched to a gene: 6. The CDR3 sequence is CSAIQTGGLEKLFF. The CDR3 DNA reads TGCAGTGCTATCCAGACAGGGGGCCTTGAAAAACTGTTTTTT.

This clonotype was detected a few times. The J gene is TRBJ2-3, the V gene TRBV7-2; D not resolved. The CDR3 totals 19 residues. CDR1 is SGHTA and CDR2 is FQGNSA in the germline V gene. The germline V and J ends were trimmed by 5 bases and 0 bases, with 24 bases remaining between them. DNA of the CDR3: TGTGCCAGCAGCCCTCTTGGGCGCCTCCTCGGACGAAGCACAGATACGCAGTATTTT. Translating it yields CASSPLGRLLGRSTDTQYF.

This clonotype was recorded a few times. The rearrangement links TRBV5-1 to TRBJ2-1; D unresolved. Germline-derived CDR1 and CDR2 are SGHRS and YFSETQ. The CDR3 loop spans 12 amino acids. The V end was cut by 1 base, the J end by 7 bases, with 6 bases between. The CDR3 here is CASSLTLNEQFF. CDR3 coding DNA: TGCGCCAGCAGCTTGACGCTTAATGAGCAGTTCTTC.

The gene calls are TRBV18 and TRBJ1-2; 7 nucleotides match TRBD1. The length of the CDR3 is 13 residues. CDR1 and CDR2 (germline): KGHSH, LQKENI. V trimming: 5 bases; J trimming: 6 bases; junction bases outside the gene matches: 6. DNA of the CDR3: TGTGCCAGCTCAATACAGGGGAGTGATGGCTACACCTTC. Translated: CASSIQGSDGYTF. The whole variable domain, filled in from reference TRBV18 and TRBJ1-2, reads NAGVMQNPRHLVRRRGQEARLRCSPMKGHSHVYWYRQLPEEGLKFMVYLQKENIIDESGMPKERFSAEFPKEGPSILRIQQVVRGDSAAYFCASSIQGSDGYTFGSGTRLTVV.

This clonotype was counted ten times or more. This chain uses TRBV5-1 with TRBJ1-5; D not certain. The CDR3 sequence is 15 residues long. CDR1 is SGHRS and CDR2 is YFSETQ in the germline V gene. V lost 0 bases, J lost 0 bases, and 7 bases lay in between. CDR3 protein: CASSLDGYSNQPQHF. Here the CDR3 DNA reads TGCGCCAGCAGCTTGGACGGTTATAGCAATCAGCCCCAGCATTTT.

The chain carries TRBV6-1 and TRBJ2-1; D perhaps matches TRBD2 (5 bases). The CDR3 totals 15 residues. V shed 1 base and J shed 8 bases, with 15 bases lying between them. CDR1 and CDR2 (germline): MNHNS, SASEGT. The CDR3 nucleotides read TGTGCCAGCAGTGAAGTCGGGGAGAGGGCCGATGAGCAGTTCTTC. It translates to CASSEVGERADEQFF.

V is TRBV27 and J is TRBJ2-5; 8 nucleotides agree with TRBD2. CDR1 and CDR2 (germline): MNHEY, SMNVEV (reference sequence). This CDR3 spans 17 amino acids. V trimming: 8 bases; J trimming: 4 bases; junction bases outside the gene matches: 18. CDR3 coding DNA: TGTGCCAGCCGGAGTAGTCTGATAGCGGGAAGTTCAGAGACCCAGTACTTC. Translation: CASRSSLIAGSSETQYF.

This clonotype was counted many times. CDR3 protein: CSGGSWRDTEAFF. CDR3 in DNA: TGCAGCGGGGGGTCATGGAGGGACACTGAAGCTTTCTTT. The gene calls are TRBV29-1 and TRBJ1-1; D may be TRBD1 (5 bases). CDR1 is SQVTM and CDR2 is ANQGSEA in the germline V gene. Trimming removed 7 bases from V and 3 bases from J, with 15 bases in between. This CDR3 is built from 13 residues.

This chain links TRBV7-2 with TRBJ2-7; 8 bases match TRBD2. Unmatched junction bases numbered 2, after V lost 3 bases and J lost 1 base. Germline V CDR1 and CDR2: SGHTA, FQGNSA. The CDR3 is 14 amino acids. CDR3 coding DNA: TGTGCCAGCAGCTTTGCGGGAGGTTCCTACGAGCAGTACTTC. Protein sequence: CASSFAGGSYEQYF.

Only a few counts were recorded for this clonotype. The rearrangement joins TRBV7-2 to TRBJ2-3; unclear D gene. Germline CDR1 reads SGHTA; CDR2 reads FQGNSA. The CDR3 loop spans 12 amino acids. Trimming cost V 2 bases and J 4 bases, with 4 bases left between them. The CDR3 nucleotides are TGTGCCAGCAGCTTATTCCCAGATACGCAGTATTTT. Translating it yields CASSLFPDTQYF.

This clonotype has a handful of counts. The chain links TRBV7-3 to TRBJ2-2, with D hard to call. CDR1 and CDR2 (germline): SGHTA, FQGTGA. CDR3 size: 13 residues. The V and J ends lost 2 bases and 4 bases respectively, with 5 bases between them. CDR3 bases: TGTGCCAGCAGCTTAGACGGCACCGGGGAGCTGTTTTTT. Translated, it gives CASSLDGTGELFF.

The gene calls are TRBV12-3 or TRBV12-4 and TRBJ1-2, with D tentatively TRBD1 (6 bases). The ends were cut back, 1 base at V and 6 bases at J, with 9 bases in the middle. The CDR3 extends over 13 amino acids. This CDR3 is CASSLVGTNGYTF. The DNA for the CDR3 is TGTGCCAGCAGTTTAGTGGGGACAAATGGCTACACCTTC.

This clonotype was counted a few times. The chain uses TRBV10-3 and TRBJ2-7; 8 nucleotides line up with TRBD2. The CDR3 contains 15 residues. The germline gives CDR1 ENHRY, CDR2 SYGVKD. The J segment lost 2 bases and the V segment lost 6 bases, leaving 9 bases of the junction unmatched. The CDR3 DNA is TGTGCCATCAGGGTGACTAGCGCTCACACCTACGAGCAGTACTTC. Protein product: CAIRVTSAHTYEQYF.

Points on this clonotype: Since the CDR3 does not end with the conserved phenylalanine or tryptophan, this likely comes from a read error. The chain has TRBV11-2 and TRBJ2-5; 9 bases are a match to TRBD1. The trim removed 4 bases at V and 5 bases at J, leaving 8 bases unmatched. The CDR3 runs to 15 residues. CDR1 and CDR2 (germline): SGHAT, FQNNGV. The chain's CDR3 is CASSSGQGGAETQYV. As DNA, the CDR3 is TGTGCCAGCAGCTCGGGACAGGGAGGGGCGGAGACCCAGTACGTC.

Note on this clonotype: One junction end does not reproduce the germline sequence, and a read error may be involved. The V gene is TRBV2, the J gene TRBJ2-1; 7 bases match TRBD2. Germline V gives CDR1 SNHLY, CDR2 FYNNEI. CDR3 length: 16 amino acids. The CDR3 DNA reads as TGTGCCAGCAGAGAAGGCGGGAGACGCTCCTACAATGAGCAGTTCTTC. Encoded protein: CASREGGRRSYNEQFF.

The J gene is TRBJ2-5, the V gene TRBV9, with D uncertain. The CDR3 sequence is 13 residues long. Trimming removed 1 base from V and 4 bases from J, with 8 bases in between. Germline CDR1 and CDR2: SGDLS and YYNGEE. The DNA of the CDR3 is TGTGCCAGCAGCGTACGATTAGGAGAGACCCAGTACTTC. Translating gives CASSVRLGETQYF.

Many counts were recorded for this clonotype. The chain is built from TRBV10-2 and TRBJ1-5, with a possible D match to TRBD1 (6 bases). The germline gives CDR1 WSHSY, CDR2 SAAADI. Trimming pared 6 bases from V and 5 bases from J, leaving 11 bases between. CDR3 length equals 13 residues. Here the CDR3 reads CASSAGQYQPQHF. In DNA form, the CDR3 reads TGCGCCAGCAGCGCCGGACAGTATCAGCCCCAGCATTTT.

This clonotype was seen many times. The chain links TRBV5-1 to TRBJ2-7; D not resolved. This CDR3 is built from 15 residues. Between the trimmed V and J ends, which lost 0 bases and 2 bases, there was a span of 12 bases. Germline V gene lookup returns CDR1 SGHRS and CDR2 YFSETQ. CDR3 amino acids: CASSLEWPGPYEQYF. The CDR3 region has the DNA TGCGCCAGCAGCTTGGAATGGCCAGGACCCTACGAGCAGTACTTC.

This chain joins TRBV5-8 and TRBJ2-3, with 14 bases matching TRBD2. Per germline, CDR1 SGHTS and CDR2 YDEGEE. J was trimmed by 4 bases and V by 4 bases; bases with no gene match: 8. CDR3 length: 17 amino acids. The CDR3 loop is CASSGAGTSGGADTQYF. The CDR3 nucleotides read TGTGCCAGCAGCGGCGCCGGGACTAGCGGGGGCGCAGATACGCAGTATTTT.

This clonotype was counted only a few times. The chain uses TRBV7-2 and TRBJ2-3; TRBD2 matches at 12 bases. Germline V CDR1 and CDR2: SGHTA, FQGNSA. The CDR3 covers 15 residues. V shed 4 bases, J shed 5 bases, and the junction held 4 bases outside the gene matches. In nucleotides, the CDR3 is TGTGCCAGCAGCTCAAGACTAGCGGGAGAAGATACGCAGTATTTT. Residues: CASSSRLAGEDTQYF.